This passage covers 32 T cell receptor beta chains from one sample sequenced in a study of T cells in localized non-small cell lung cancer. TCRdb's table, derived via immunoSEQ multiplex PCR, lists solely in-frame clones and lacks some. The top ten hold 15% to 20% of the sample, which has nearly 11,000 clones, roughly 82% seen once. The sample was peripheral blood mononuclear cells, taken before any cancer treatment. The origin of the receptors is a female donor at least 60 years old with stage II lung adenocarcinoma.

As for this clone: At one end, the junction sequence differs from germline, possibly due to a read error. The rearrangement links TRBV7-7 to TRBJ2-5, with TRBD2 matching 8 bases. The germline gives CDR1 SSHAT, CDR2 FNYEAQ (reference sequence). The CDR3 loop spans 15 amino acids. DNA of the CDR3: TGTGCTAGCAGCCTACTTATCGGGGGGGCAGGGACCCAGTACTTC. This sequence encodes CASSLLIGGAGTQYF.

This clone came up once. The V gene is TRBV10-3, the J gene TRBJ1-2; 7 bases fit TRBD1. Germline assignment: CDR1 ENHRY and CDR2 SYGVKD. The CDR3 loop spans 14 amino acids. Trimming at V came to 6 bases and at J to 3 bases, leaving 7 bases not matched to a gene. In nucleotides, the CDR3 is TGTGCCATCAGGGGACAGCAAGGGGACTATGGCTACACCTTC. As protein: CAIRGQQGDYGYTF.

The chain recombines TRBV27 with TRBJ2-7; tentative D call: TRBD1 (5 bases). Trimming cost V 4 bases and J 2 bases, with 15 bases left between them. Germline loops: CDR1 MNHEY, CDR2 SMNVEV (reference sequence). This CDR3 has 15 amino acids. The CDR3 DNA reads TGTGCCAGCAGTTCTCTACCGGACAAAACCTACGAGCAGTACTTC. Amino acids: CASSSLPDKTYEQYF.

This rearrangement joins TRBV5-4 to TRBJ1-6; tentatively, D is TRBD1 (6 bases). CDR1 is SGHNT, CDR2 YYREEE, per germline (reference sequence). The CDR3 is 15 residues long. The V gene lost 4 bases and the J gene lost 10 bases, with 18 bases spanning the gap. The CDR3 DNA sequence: TGTGCCAGCAGCCCCTCAGATGGGGGCTCATCACCCCTCCACTTT. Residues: CASSPSDGGSSPLHF.

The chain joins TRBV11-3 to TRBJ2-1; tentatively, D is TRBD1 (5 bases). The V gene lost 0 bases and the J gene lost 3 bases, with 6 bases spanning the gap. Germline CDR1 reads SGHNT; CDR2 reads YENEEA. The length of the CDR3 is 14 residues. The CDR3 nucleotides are TGTGCCAGCAGCTTAGATGGACACTACAATGAGCAGTTCTTC. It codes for CASSLDGHYNEQFF.

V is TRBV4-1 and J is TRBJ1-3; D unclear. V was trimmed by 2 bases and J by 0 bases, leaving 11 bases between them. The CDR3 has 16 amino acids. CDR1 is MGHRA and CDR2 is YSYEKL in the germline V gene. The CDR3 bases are TGCGCCAGCAGCCAACAGGCTCGAATCTCTGGAAACACCATATATTTT. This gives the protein CASSQQARISGNTIYF.

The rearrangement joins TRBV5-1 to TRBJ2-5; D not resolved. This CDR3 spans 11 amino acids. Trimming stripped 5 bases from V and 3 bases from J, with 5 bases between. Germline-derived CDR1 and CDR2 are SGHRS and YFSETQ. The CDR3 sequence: CASSYKETQYF. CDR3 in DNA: TGCGCCAGCAGTTATAAAGAGACCCAGTACTTC.

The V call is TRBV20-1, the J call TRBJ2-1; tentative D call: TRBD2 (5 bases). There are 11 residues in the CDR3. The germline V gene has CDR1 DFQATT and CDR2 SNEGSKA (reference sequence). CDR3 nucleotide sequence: TGCAGCCCCCAGACTAACAATGAGCAGTTCTTC. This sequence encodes CSPQTNNEQFF.

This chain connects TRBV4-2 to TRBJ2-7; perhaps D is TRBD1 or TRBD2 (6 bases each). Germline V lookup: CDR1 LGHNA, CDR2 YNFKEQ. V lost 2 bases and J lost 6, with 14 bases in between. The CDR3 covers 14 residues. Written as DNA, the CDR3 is TGTGCCAGCAGCCAAATGGGGGGCCTAGGCGAGCAGTACTTC. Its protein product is CASSQMGGLGEQYF.

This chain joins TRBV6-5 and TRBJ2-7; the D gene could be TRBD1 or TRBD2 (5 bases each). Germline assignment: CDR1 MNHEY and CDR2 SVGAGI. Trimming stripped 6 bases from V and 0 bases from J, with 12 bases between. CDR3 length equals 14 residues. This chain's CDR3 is CASSRDGISYEQYF. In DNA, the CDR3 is TGTGCCAGCAGCCGGGACGGGATCTCCTACGAGCAGTACTTC.

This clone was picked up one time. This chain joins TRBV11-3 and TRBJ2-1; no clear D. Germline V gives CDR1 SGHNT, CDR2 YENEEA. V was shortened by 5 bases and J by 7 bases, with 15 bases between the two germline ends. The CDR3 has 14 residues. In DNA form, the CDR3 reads TGTGCCAGCAGCCTAACACGGAGCCGGAATGAGCAGTTCTTC. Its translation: CASSLTRSRNEQFF. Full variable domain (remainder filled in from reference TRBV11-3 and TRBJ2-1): EAGVVQSPRYKIIEKKQPVAFWCNPISGHNTLYWYLQNLGQGPELLIRYENEEAVDDSQLPKDRFSAERLKGVDSTLKIQPAELGDSAVYLCASSLTRSRNEQFFGPGTRLTVL.

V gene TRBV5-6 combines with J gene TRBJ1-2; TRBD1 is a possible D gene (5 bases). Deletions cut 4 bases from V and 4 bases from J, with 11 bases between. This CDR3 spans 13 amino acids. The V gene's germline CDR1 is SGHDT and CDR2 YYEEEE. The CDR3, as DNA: TGTGCCAGCAGCCCTGGGACTTCCTATGGCTACACCTTC. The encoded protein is CASSPGTSYGYTF.

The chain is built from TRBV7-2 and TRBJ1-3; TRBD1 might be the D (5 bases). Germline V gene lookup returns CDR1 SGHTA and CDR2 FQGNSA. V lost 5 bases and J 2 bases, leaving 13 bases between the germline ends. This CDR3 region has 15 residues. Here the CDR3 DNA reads TGTGCCAGCAGCGACAGTTGGGTCGCTGGAAACACCATATATTTT. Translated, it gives CASSDSWVAGNTIYF.

The CDR3 bases are TGCGCCAGCAGCTGGGACGGCCTTAGGGGTGGCTACACCTTC. Translation gives CASSWDGLRGGYTF. This chain uses TRBV5-1 with TRBJ1-2, with a weak D call TRBD1 (5 bases). The germline V gene has CDR1 SGHRS and CDR2 YFSETQ. The CDR3 covers 14 residues. V lost 3 bases and J 7 bases, leaving 16 bases between the germline ends.

For the CDR3, the DNA is TGCGCCAGCAGCTTGGCGGTGGCAGATACGCAGTATTTT. Translating it yields CASSLAVADTQYF. The J gene is TRBJ2-3, the V gene TRBV5-1; D is uncertain. CDR3 length: 13 amino acids. The ends were cut back, 0 bases at V and 4 bases at J, with 6 bases in the middle. CDR1 SGHRS and CDR2 YFSETQ come from the germline V gene.

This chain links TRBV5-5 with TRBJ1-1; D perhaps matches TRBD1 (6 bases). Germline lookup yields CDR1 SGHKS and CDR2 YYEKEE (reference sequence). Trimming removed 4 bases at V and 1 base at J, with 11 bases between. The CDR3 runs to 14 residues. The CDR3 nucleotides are TGTGCCAGCAGCCCCCAGACAGGGAACACTGAAGCTTTCTTT. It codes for CASSPQTGNTEAFF.

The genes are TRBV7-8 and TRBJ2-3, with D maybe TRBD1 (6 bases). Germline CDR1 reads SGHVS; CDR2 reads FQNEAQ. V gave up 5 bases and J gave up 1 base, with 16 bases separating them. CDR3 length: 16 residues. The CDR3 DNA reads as TGTGCCAGCAGCACCTCAAACAGGGCTGGCACAGATACGCAGTATTTT. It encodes CASSTSNRAGTDTQYF.

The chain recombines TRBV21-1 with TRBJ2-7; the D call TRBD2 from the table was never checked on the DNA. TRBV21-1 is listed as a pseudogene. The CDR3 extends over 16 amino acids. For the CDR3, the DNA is TGTGCCAGCAGCAAAGGCCTGGGACTAGCGGGGGGCCGCGAGTACTTC. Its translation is CASSKGLGLAGGREYF.

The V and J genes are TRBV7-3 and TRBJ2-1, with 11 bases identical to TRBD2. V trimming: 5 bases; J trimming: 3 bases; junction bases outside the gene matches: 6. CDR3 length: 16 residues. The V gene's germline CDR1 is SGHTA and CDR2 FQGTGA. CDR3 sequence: CASSPTTSGSYNEQFF. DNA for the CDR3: TGTGCCAGCAGCCCCACCACTAGCGGGAGCTACAATGAGCAGTTCTTC.

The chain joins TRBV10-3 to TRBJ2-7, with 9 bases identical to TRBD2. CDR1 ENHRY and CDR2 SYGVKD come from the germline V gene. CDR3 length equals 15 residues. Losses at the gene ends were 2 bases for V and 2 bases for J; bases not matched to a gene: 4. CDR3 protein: CAISEGVAGAYEQYF. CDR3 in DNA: TGTGCCATCAGTGAGGGAGTAGCGGGAGCCTACGAGCAGTACTTC.

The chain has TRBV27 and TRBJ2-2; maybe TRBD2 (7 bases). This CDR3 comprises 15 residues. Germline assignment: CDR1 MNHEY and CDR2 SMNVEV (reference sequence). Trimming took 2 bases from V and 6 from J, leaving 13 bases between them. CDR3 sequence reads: CASSLAGAGPGELFF. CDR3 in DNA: TGTGCCAGCAGTTTAGCGGGGGCGGGTCCCGGGGAGCTGTTTTTT.

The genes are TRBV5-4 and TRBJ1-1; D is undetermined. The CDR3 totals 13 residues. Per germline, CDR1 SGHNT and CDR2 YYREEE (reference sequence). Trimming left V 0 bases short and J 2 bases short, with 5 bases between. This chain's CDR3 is CASSLEVNTEAFF. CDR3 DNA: TGTGCCAGCAGCTTGGAGGTTAACACTGAAGCTTTCTTT.

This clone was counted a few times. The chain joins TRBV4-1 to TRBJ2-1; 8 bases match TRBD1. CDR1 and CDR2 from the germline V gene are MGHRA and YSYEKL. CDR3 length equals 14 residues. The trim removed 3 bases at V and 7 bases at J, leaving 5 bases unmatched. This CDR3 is CASSHLTGENEQFF. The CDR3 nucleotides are TGCGCCAGCAGCCATTTGACAGGGGAGAATGAGCAGTTCTTC.

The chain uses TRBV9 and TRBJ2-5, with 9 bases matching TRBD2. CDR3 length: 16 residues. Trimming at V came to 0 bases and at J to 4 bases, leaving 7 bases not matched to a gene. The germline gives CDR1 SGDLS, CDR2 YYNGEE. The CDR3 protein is CASSVDAGGPRETQYF. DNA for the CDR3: TGTGCCAGCAGCGTAGATGCGGGGGGGCCCAGAGAGACCCAGTACTTC.

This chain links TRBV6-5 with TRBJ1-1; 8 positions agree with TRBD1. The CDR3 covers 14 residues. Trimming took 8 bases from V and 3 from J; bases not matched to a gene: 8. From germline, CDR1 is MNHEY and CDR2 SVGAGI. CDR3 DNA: TGTGCCAGCGGTTCAGGGGGCGAGGACACTGAAGCTTTCTTT. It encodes CASGSGGEDTEAFF.

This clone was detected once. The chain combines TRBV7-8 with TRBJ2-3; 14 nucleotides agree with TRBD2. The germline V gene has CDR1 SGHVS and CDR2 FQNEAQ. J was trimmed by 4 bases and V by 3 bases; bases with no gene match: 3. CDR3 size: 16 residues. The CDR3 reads CASSFRLAGGPDTQYF. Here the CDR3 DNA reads TGTGCCAGCAGCTTCAGACTAGCGGGGGGGCCAGATACGCAGTATTTT.

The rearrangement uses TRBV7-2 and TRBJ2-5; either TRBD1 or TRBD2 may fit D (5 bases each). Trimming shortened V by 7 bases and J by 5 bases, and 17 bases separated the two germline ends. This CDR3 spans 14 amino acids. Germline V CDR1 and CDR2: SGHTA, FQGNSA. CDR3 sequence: CASNKDEGMETQYF. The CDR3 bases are TGTGCCAGCAACAAAGACGAGGGGATGGAGACCCAGTACTTC.

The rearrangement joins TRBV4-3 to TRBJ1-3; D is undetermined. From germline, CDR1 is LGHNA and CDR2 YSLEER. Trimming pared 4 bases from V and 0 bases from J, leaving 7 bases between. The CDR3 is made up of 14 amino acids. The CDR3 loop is CASSRASSGNTIYF. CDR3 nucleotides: TGCGCCAGCAGCCGCGCCAGCTCTGGAAACACCATATATTTT.

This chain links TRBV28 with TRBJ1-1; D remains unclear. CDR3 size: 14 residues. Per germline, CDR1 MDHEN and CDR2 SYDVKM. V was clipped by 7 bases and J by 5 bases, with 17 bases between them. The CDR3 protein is CASTFWEGRTEAFF. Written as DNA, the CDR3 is TGTGCCAGCACCTTCTGGGAAGGGCGGACTGAAGCTTTCTTT.

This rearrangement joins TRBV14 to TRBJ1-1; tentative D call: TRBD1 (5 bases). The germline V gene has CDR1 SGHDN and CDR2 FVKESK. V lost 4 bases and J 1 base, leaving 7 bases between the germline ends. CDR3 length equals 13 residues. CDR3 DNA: TGTGCCAGCAGCCGAGACAGGAACACTGAAGCTTTCTTT. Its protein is CASSRDRNTEAFF.

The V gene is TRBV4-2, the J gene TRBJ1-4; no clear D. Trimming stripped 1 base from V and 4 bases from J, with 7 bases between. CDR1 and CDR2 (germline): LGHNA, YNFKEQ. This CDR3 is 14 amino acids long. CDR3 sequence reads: CASSQARFNEKLFF. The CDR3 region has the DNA TGTGCCAGCAGCCAAGCCAGGTTTAATGAAAAACTGTTTTTT.

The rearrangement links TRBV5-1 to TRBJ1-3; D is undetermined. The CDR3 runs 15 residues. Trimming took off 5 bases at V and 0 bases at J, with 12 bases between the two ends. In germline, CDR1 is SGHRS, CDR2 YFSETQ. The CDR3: CASSSLSSSGNTIYF. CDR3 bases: TGCGCCAGCAGTTCCCTTTCGTCCTCTGGAAACACCATATATTTT.